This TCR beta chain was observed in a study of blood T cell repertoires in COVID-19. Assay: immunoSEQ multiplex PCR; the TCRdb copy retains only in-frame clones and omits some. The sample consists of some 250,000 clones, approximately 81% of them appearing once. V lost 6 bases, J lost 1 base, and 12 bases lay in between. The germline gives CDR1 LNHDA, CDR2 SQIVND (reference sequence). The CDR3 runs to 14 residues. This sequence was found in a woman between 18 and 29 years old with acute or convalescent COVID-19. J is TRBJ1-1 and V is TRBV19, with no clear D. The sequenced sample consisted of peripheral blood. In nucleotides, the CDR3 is TGTGCCAGTAGCCCTGGACTGAGGAACACTGAAGCTTTCTTT. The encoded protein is CASSPGLRNTEAFF. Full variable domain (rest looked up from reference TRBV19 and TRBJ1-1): DGGITQSPKYLFRKEGQNVTLSCEQNLNHDAMYWYRQDPGQGLRLIYYSQIVNDFQKGDIAEGYSVSREKKESFPLTVTSAQKNPTAFYLCASSPGLRNTEAFFGQGTRLTVV.